The 30 T cell receptor beta chains given below trace back to one sample, sequenced in a study of blood T cells in healthy people across ages. Primed by a sample-barcoded 5' primer and a J-beta primer mix, a second PCR proceeded for 7 to 11 cycles. TCRdb independently ran MiXCR on the 5' RACE reads; one entry per CDR3 protein. The table shows about a million distinct CDR3 sequences, with around two fifths occurring only once. The sample was blood. Receptors were obtained from a man younger than 30 in good health.

This chain connects TRBV24-1 to TRBJ2-3; possible D gene TRBD2, 7 bases. The CDR3 covers 15 residues. CDR1 KGHDR and CDR2 SFDVKD come from the germline V gene. The CDR3 reads CATRWGGLNTDTQYF. CDR3 DNA sequence: TGTGCTACCCGTTGGGGGGGGCTTAACACAGATACGCAGTATTTT.

This clonotype was seen a single time. V gene TRBV6-2 or TRBV6-3 combines with J gene TRBJ2-7, with D unclear. Trimming pared 6 bases from V and 4 bases from J, leaving 7 bases between. CDR1 is MNHEY, CDR2 SVGEGT, per germline. The CDR3 has 11 amino acids. CDR3 residues: CASRTVYEQYF. The CDR3 region has the DNA TGTGCCAGCAGGACGGTTTACGAGCAGTACTTC.

Only a few counts were recorded for this clonotype. The chain employs TRBV20-1 and TRBJ1-5, with TRBD1 identical over 8 bases. Germline CDR1 DFQATT, CDR2 SNEGSKA (reference sequence). This CDR3 has 16 residues. With 3 bases clipped from V and 3 bases from J, the junction kept 10 bases outside the gene matches. CDR3 loop: CSASPRPGQDNQPQHF. The CDR3 bases are TGCAGTGCTAGCCCACGGCCGGGACAGGACAATCAGCCCCAGCATTTT.

In its sample, this clonotype was seen once. The rearrangement uses TRBV5-1 and TRBJ1-1; D uncertain. CDR1 is SGHRS and CDR2 is YFSETQ in the germline V gene. This CDR3 is 15 amino acids long. Trimming pared 4 bases from V and 0 bases from J, leaving 13 bases between. The CDR3 DNA reads TGCGCCAGCAGCCCTTCGCTGTCTCTGAACACTGAAGCTTTCTTT. As protein: CASSPSLSLNTEAFF.

The rearrangement uses TRBV5-5 and TRBJ2-5; TRBD2 matches 10 bases. This CDR3 is built from 17 residues. Germline loops: CDR1 SGHKS, CDR2 YYEKEE (reference sequence). The V and J ends lost 4 bases and 4 bases, in that order; junction bases with no gene match: 13. CDR3 region: CASSRRLAGESGETQYF. For the CDR3, the DNA is TGTGCCAGCAGCCGTCGCCTAGCGGGGGAGTCGGGAGAGACCCAGTACTTC.

The chain is built from TRBV5-1 and TRBJ2-5; no clear D gene. The CDR3 runs to 13 residues. Germline V gene data show CDR1 as SGHRS and CDR2 as YFSETQ. V was trimmed by 4 bases and J by 1 base, leaving 8 bases between them. The CDR3 DNA reads as TGCGCCAGCAGCGGAAGTCCCCAAGAGACCCAGTACTTC. Translation: CASSGSPQETQYF.

The table lists this clonotype with a few counts. The V gene is TRBV4-1, the J gene TRBJ1-5; 7 bases fit TRBD1. The V gene's germline CDR1 is MGHRA and CDR2 YSYEKL. V shed 1 base and J 7 bases; nucleotides not matched to a gene: 4. CDR3 length: 14 amino acids. The CDR3: CASSQVRGSQPQHF. CDR3 nucleotide sequence: TGCGCCAGCAGCCAAGTCAGGGGGAGCCAGCCCCAGCATTTT.

The V gene is TRBV5-1, the J gene TRBJ1-1, with D maybe TRBD1 (5 bases). The CDR3 totals 18 residues. Trimming pared 1 base from V and 3 bases from J, leaving 22 bases between. CDR1 is SGHRS, CDR2 YFSETQ, per germline. CDR3 sequence (DNA): TGCGCCAGCAGCTTGCGAGGGACTGCCAGGGTCGGCGACACTGAAGCTTTCTTT. Protein product: CASSLRGTARVGDTEAFF. The variable domain in full, completed from reference TRBV5-1 and TRBJ1-1, reads KAGVTQTPRYLIKTRGQQVTLSCSPISGHRSVSWYQQTPGQGLQFLFEYFSETQRNKGNFPGRFSGRQFSNSRSEMNVSTLELGDSALYLCASSLRGTARVGDTEAFFGQGTRLTVV.

Only a few counts were recorded for this clonotype. V and J are TRBV7-2 and TRBJ1-1; TRBD1 is a possible D gene (5 bases). The CDR3 length is 17 residues. Trimming stripped 5 bases from V and 2 bases from J, with 21 bases between. Germline lookup yields CDR1 SGHTA and CDR2 FQGNSA. The CDR3 DNA is TGTGCCAGCAGCCCTTCGACAGTACTCCCAGGAAACACTGAAGCTTTCTTT. It specifies CASSPSTVLPGNTEAFF. The variable domain in full, with the rest retrieved from reference TRBV7-2 and TRBJ1-1, is GAGVSQSPSNKVTEKGKDVELRCDPISGHTALYWYRQSLGQGLEFLIYFQGNSAPDKSGLPSDRFSAERTGGSVSTLTIQRTQQEDSAVYLCASSPSTVLPGNTEAFFGQGTRLTVV.

This chain joins TRBV6-6 and TRBJ1-2; D not resolved. Per germline, CDR1 MNHNY and CDR2 SVGAGI (reference sequence). This CDR3 is 11 amino acids long. With 5 bases removed from V and 6 bases from J, the gap between germline ends came to 7 bases. CDR3 sequence: CASSTQNGYTF. The CDR3 DNA reads TGTGCCAGCAGTACACAGAATGGCTACACCTTC.

In this sample, this clonotype turned up once. The chain has TRBV9 and TRBJ2-3; 9 nucleotides line up with TRBD1. This CDR3 has 16 residues. With V trimmed by 7 bases and J by 2 bases, 11 bases remained unmatched. Germline assignment: CDR1 SGDLS and CDR2 YYNGEE. The CDR3 spells CASSQGGTGYTDTQYF. The CDR3 DNA is TGTGCCAGCTCCCAAGGGGGGACAGGGTACACAGATACGCAGTATTTT.

The genes are TRBV7-2 and TRBJ2-5; D is unresolved. V lost 4 bases, J lost 5 bases, and 11 bases lay in between. Germline CDR1 reads SGHTA; CDR2 reads FQGNSA. The CDR3 runs to 13 residues. The CDR3 region is CASSSRARETQYF. Here the CDR3 DNA reads TGTGCCAGCAGCTCTCGGGCGAGGGAGACCCAGTACTTC. Combining the CDR3 with reference TRBV7-2 and TRBJ2-5 gives the whole variable domain GAGVSQSPSNKVTEKGKDVELRCDPISGHTALYWYRQSLGQGLEFLIYFQGNSAPDKSGLPSDRFSAERTGGSVSTLTIQRTQQEDSAVYLCASSSRARETQYFGPGTRLLVL.

There are a few counts of this clonotype. The chain employs TRBV7-3 and TRBJ2-1; 8 nucleotides align to TRBD2. Germline-derived CDR1 and CDR2 are SGHTA and FQGTGA. The CDR3 sequence is 15 residues long. V lost 1 base and J lost 2; bases outside the gene matches: 1. CDR3 residues: CASSLNGGAYNEQFF. CDR3 bases: TGTGCCAGCAGCTTAAACGGGGGGGCCTACAATGAGCAGTTCTTC.

There are a few counts of this clonotype. V is TRBV3-1 and J is TRBJ2-1; 7 nucleotides match TRBD1. V lost 4 bases, J lost 7 bases, and 16 bases stayed unmatched. There are 17 residues in the CDR3. Germline V lookup: CDR1 LGHDT, CDR2 YNNKEL (reference sequence). The CDR3 coding sequence is TGTGCCAGCAGCCCACCATCGGACAGGAAAATCGGGAATGAGCAGTTCTTC. Translated: CASSPPSDRKIGNEQFF.

This clonotype was seen repeatedly, ten times or more. The chain has TRBV4-3 and TRBJ2-5, with D unclear. The ends were cut back, 3 bases at V and 2 bases at J, with 7 bases in the middle. Germline CDR1 reads LGHNA; CDR2 reads YSLEER. This CDR3 contains 13 residues. CDR3 nucleotide sequence: TGCGCCAGCAGCCAGAACAGTCAAGAGACCCAGTACTTC. This translates into CASSQNSQETQYF.

V usage is TRBV6-6 and J usage is TRBJ1-2, with D hard to call. V was trimmed by 0 bases and J by 0 bases, leaving 14 bases between them. CDR1 and CDR2 (germline): MNHNY, SVGAGI (reference sequence). The CDR3 contains 17 residues. The CDR3 DNA reads TGTGCCAGCAGTTACTCCCACCTTACCGATCCTAACTATGGCTACACCTTC. This translates into CASSYSHLTDPNYGYTF.

This clonotype was picked up a small number of times. The chain couples TRBV5-1 to TRBJ2-1; D tentatively reads TRBD1 or TRBD2 (5 bases each). Trimming stripped 4 bases from V and 4 bases from J, with 21 bases between. The CDR3 length is 17 residues. Germline CDR1 and CDR2: SGHRS and YFSETQ. CDR3 sequence reads: CASSKIGQGAVYNEQFF. The DNA for the CDR3 is TGCGCCAGCAGCAAAATAGGTCAGGGAGCGGTTTACAATGAGCAGTTCTTC.

This clonotype appeared a few times. The V call is TRBV20-1, the J call TRBJ2-7, with 11 bases identical to TRBD2. The CDR3 loop spans 16 amino acids. The germline CDR1 and CDR2 sequences are DFQATT and SNEGSKA (reference sequence). Losses at the gene ends were 1 base for V and 6 bases for J; bases not matched to a gene: 11. The CDR3 DNA reads TGCAGTGCTAGAGTCCTGGGGACTAGCGGTGATGGCGAGCAGTACTTC. Amino acids: CSARVLGTSGDGEQYF.

The chain employs TRBV20-1 and TRBJ1-4, with D possibly being TRBD1 (6 bases). Germline CDR1 and CDR2: DFQATT and SNEGSKA (reference sequence). V was pared by 3 bases and J by 4 bases, with 12 bases between. The CDR3 extends over 14 amino acids. CDR3 sequence: CSASSGHRNEKLFF. The CDR3 DNA sequence: TGCAGTGCTAGTTCGGGACACCGTAATGAAAAACTGTTTTTT.

This clonotype appeared a single time. Being one base from a much bigger clone, this may be a read error. The chain recombines TRBV6-2 or TRBV6-3 with TRBJ1-5; 7 nucleotides agree with TRBD1. Germline lookup yields CDR1 MNHEY and CDR2 SVGEGT. This CDR3 is 17 amino acids long. The CDR3 loop reads CASSRDSSRMGNQPRHF. CDR3 DNA: TGTGCCAGCAGCCGGGACAGTAGTCGTATGGGCAATCAGCCCCGGCATTTT.

The chain has TRBV14 and TRBJ2-5; 9 nucleotides line up with TRBD2. The CDR3 runs to 15 residues. Germline values: CDR1 SGHDN, CDR2 FVKESK. V gave up 4 bases and J gave up 11 bases; unmatched junction bases: 14. The CDR3 coding sequence is TGTGCCAGCAGCCCGCAGCGGGGGGCCTACAATGAGCAGTACTTC. It translates to CASSPQRGAYNEQYF.

The chain couples TRBV20-1 to TRBJ1-2; TRBD1 aligns across 10 bases. V was pared by 3 bases and J by 3 bases, with 4 bases of the junction left unmatched. The germline V gene encodes CDR1 DFQATT and CDR2 SNEGSKA (reference sequence). There are 14 residues in the CDR3. The CDR3 loop reads CSASPGTGDYGYTF. CDR3 DNA: TGCAGTGCTAGTCCGGGGACAGGGGACTATGGCTACACCTTC.

There are many counts of this clonotype. This sequence joins TRBV2 and TRBJ1-4; TRBD1 agrees at 7 bases. V was pared by 0 bases and J by 4 bases, with 2 bases of the junction left unmatched. Germline values: CDR1 SNHLY, CDR2 FYNNEI. The CDR3 is 15 amino acids. Here the CDR3 DNA reads TGTGCCAGCAGTGAAGCTGGGACAGTTAATGAAAAACTGTTTTTT. Its translation: CASSEAGTVNEKLFF.

This chain joins TRBV12-3 or TRBV12-4 and TRBJ2-3; 11 bases fit TRBD2. The trim removed 6 bases at V and 2 bases at J, leaving 13 bases unmatched. The CDR3 totals 18 residues. As DNA, the CDR3 is TGTGCCAGCAGGCCGGGACTAGCGGATACCTTTTACACAGATACGCAGTATTTT. Translation gives CASRPGLADTFYTDTQYF.

The gene calls are TRBV6-5 and TRBJ2-2; D is perhaps TRBD1 (6 bases). Trimming left V 2 bases short and J 8 bases short, with 9 bases between. CDR3 size: 13 residues. Germline V gene sequence: CDR1 MNHEY, CDR2 SVGAGI. In DNA, the CDR3 is TGTGCCAGCAGTTACCCCGGGACAGGGGAGCTGTTTTTT. This translates into CASSYPGTGELFF.

Only a few counts were recorded for this clonotype. This chain links TRBV12-3 or TRBV12-4 with TRBJ2-2, with 8 bases fitting TRBD1. The length of the CDR3 is 16 residues. The ends lost 6 bases at V and 2 bases at J; junction bases unmatched: 8. Written as DNA, the CDR3 is TGTGCCAGCAGCCGGGACAGGACAGCTAACACCGGGGAGCTGTTTTTT. Its translation is CASSRDRTANTGELFF.

This clonotype appeared once. At one of its ends the junction is not consistent with the germline gene, which may arise from a read error. The chain has TRBV4-3 and TRBJ1-2; TRBD1 is a possible D gene (5 bases). Germline values: CDR1 LGHNA, CDR2 YSLEER. The CDR3 covers 15 residues. The CDR3 DNA sequence: TGCGCCAGCAGCCCACAAGACGCAGGGTCTTCTGGCTGCACCTTC. It encodes CASSPQDAGSSGCTF.

This clonotype was detected only a few times. The chain joins TRBV4-3 to TRBJ1-5, with D unclear. Trimming pared 0 bases from V and 4 bases from J, leaving 7 bases between. In germline, CDR1 is LGHNA, CDR2 YSLEER. CDR3 size: 14 residues. In DNA, the CDR3 is TGCGCCAGCAGCCAAGAAACCGTAAATCAGCCCCAGCATTTT. Amino acid sequence: CASSQETVNQPQHF.

This clonotype was recorded a few times. The chain uses TRBV18 and TRBJ2-1; D is perhaps TRBD2 (6 bases). CDR1 and CDR2 from the germline V gene are KGHSH and LQKENI. Trimming cost V 3 bases and J 9 bases, with 12 bases left between them. The CDR3 is made up of 13 amino acids. The CDR3 here is CASSPTSQGEQFF. As DNA, the CDR3 is TGTGCCAGCTCACCGACTAGTCAGGGTGAGCAGTTCTTC.

The CDR3 DNA is TGTGCCAGCAGTTCCCGGGCCGGGCGGGGTGGCTTACCTGAAGCTTTCTTT. This translates into CASSSRAGRGGLPEAFF. J is TRBJ1-1 and V is TRBV6-2 or TRBV6-3; no reliable D call. Trimming pared 4 bases from V and 6 bases from J, leaving 24 bases between. The CDR3 consists of 17 residues. Germline V gives CDR1 MNHEY, CDR2 SVGEGT.